Sequencing of this T cell receptor beta chain was carried out in a study of Ad26.COV2.S vaccination and SARS-CoV-2 variants. Produced via immunoSEQ multiplex PCR; TCRdb's table is partial and in-frame only. The data contain hundreds of thousands of clones, 92% of them singletons. The V gene lost 2 bases and the J gene lost 2 bases, with 17 bases spanning the gap. Germline V gives CDR1 SGHRS, CDR2 YFSETQ. The CDR3 extends over 16 amino acids. The J gene is TRBJ2-7, the V gene TRBV5-1; D not certain. The specimen comprised peripheral blood, sampled after recovery from COVID-19. The sequence derives from a human donor who had recovered from COVID-19. CDR3 protein: CASSFKGNVPAYEQYF. In nucleotides, the CDR3 is TGCGCCAGCAGCTTTAAAGGGAATGTACCGGCCTACGAGCAGTACTTC.